Listed below are T cell receptor beta chains from one sample, sequenced in a study of blood T cell repertoires in COVID-19. The method was immunoSEQ multiplex PCR; TCRdb's version includes in-frame clones alone and lacks a portion of them. The sample yields roughly 390,000 clones, 85% seen once. Sequencing was done on a sample of peripheral blood. All receptors derive from a woman younger than 30 with acute or convalescent COVID-19. Each CDR3 is given with its conserved first and last residue. A D gene is named only where the DNA matches it firmly. Clone size is given for some rows only: seen once, a few or many times, or a class if the clone is expanded.

d_call	j_call	v_call	clone_size	cdr3_aa	cdr3_nt
NA	TRBJ2-1	TRBV6-4	NA	CASSDILEGNEQFF	TGTGCCAGCAGTGACATTCTAGAAGGCAATGAGCAGTTCTTC
TRBD2	TRBJ2-3	TRBV2	NA	CASRVLTSGTDTQYF	TGTGCCAGCAGGGTCCTGACTAGCGGCACAGATACGCAGTATTTT
TRBD1	TRBJ1-2	TRBV6-5	NA	CASSYSAGGYGYTF	TGTGCCAGCAGTTACTCAGCAGGGGGGTATGGCTACACCTTC
NA	TRBJ2-6	TRBV5-1	NA	CASSLGGPGANVLTF	TGCGCCAGCAGCTTGGGGGGGCCTGGGGCCAACGTCCTGACTTTC
NA	TRBJ2-7	TRBV4-1	NA	CASSRPIERDTYEQYF	TGCGCCAGCAGCCGCCCAATTGAGAGAGACACCTACGAGCAGTACTTC
NA	TRBJ2-7	TRBV29-1	NA	CSVEEVWDSGSYEQYF	TGCAGCGTTGAAGAAGTGTGGGACTCGGGCTCCTACGAGCAGTACTTC
TRBD1	TRBJ2-2	TRBV10-1	NA	CASSLDRDPSNTGELFF	TGCGCCAGCAGTCTGGACAGGGACCCCTCGAACACCGGGGAGCTGTTTTTT
NA	TRBJ2-7	TRBV7-2	NA	CASSWGVSGQYF	TGTGCCAGCAGCTGGGGGGTCAGTGGGCAGTACTTC
NA	TRBJ1-3	TRBV6-5	NA	CASNAASGNTIYF	TGTGCCAGCAACGCGGCGTCTGGAAACACCATATATTTT
NA	TRBJ1-1	TRBV19	NA	CASSRNYRESEAFF	TGTGCCAGTAGTAGGAATTACAGGGAATCTGAAGCTTTCTTT
TRBD1	TRBJ1-4	TRBV10-3	NA	CAINNDRDEKLFF	TGTGCCATCAATAACGACAGGGATGAAAAACTGTTTTTT
TRBD1	TRBJ2-7	TRBV28	once	CASSFPRDRGTYEQYF	TGTGCCAGCAGTTTCCCCCGGGACAGGGGAACCTACGAGCAGTACTTC
TRBD2	TRBJ2-3	TRBV6-2/TRBV6-3	NA	CASSPRLAGNARTDTQYF	TGTGCCAGCAGCCCTCGACTAGCGGGGAACGCCCGAACAGATACGCAGTATTTT
NA	TRBJ2-6	TRBV6-6	NA	CASSPRARQAGANVLTF	TGTGCCAGCAGTCCCCGGGCGCGACAGGCTGGGGCCAACGTCCTGACTTTC
TRBD1	TRBJ1-3	TRBV30	once	CAWIRGTGNTIYF	TGTGCCTGGATCAGGGGGACTGGAAACACCATATATTTT
NA	TRBJ1-6	TRBV30	NA	CAWREDSHSPLHF	TGTGCCTGGAGAGAGGACAGTCATTCACCCCTCCACTTT
NA	TRBJ2-1	TRBV12-3/TRBV12-4	NA	CASGQSSYNEQFF	TGTGCCAGCGGACAGAGCTCCTACAATGAGCAGTTCTTC
NA	TRBJ1-2	TRBV9	NA	CASSVAPQPSFLYGYTF	TGTGCCAGCAGCGTAGCTCCACAGCCCAGTTTTCTCTATGGCTACACCTTC